A single sample gave rise to the 25 T cell receptor beta chains below, sequenced in a study of cytomegalovirus exposure and HLA in healthy donors. The PCR ran on 60 Vbeta and 13 Jbeta primers. Assay used: immunoSEQ multiplex PCR; TCRdb lists only in-frame clones, some missing. Among about 200,000 clones listed, 70% to 85% were seen once. The sequencing input was PBMCs. Source of these receptors: a boy aged 2 to 10 in good health and CMV-seronegative.

This clone was detected once. This sequence joins TRBV7-9 and TRBJ1-5; 7 positions agree with TRBD1. The germline V gene has CDR1 SEHNR and CDR2 FQNEAQ (reference sequence). After removal of 5 bases from V and 6 bases from J, the junction contained 7 bases not matched to a gene. The CDR3 length is 14 residues. CDR3 residues: CASSPTGLGQPQHF. The CDR3, as DNA: TGTGCCAGCAGCCCGACAGGGCTAGGTCAGCCCCAGCATTTT.

This clone showed up just once. The chain joins TRBV5-4 to TRBJ2-7, with D unclear. This CDR3 is 14 amino acids long. The V end was cut by 0 bases, the J end by 0 bases, with 7 bases between. Germline V gene data show CDR1 as SGHNT and CDR2 as YYREEE (reference sequence). As DNA, the CDR3 is TGTGCCAGCAGCTTGGGACATCCCTCCTACGAGCAGTACTTC. Protein product: CASSLGHPSYEQYF.

The chain is built from TRBV19 and TRBJ2-5, with TRBD1 as a possible D gene (5 bases). Germline CDR1 LNHDA, CDR2 SQIVND (reference sequence). The CDR3 extends over 14 amino acids. Trimming stripped 10 bases from V and 5 bases from J, with 20 bases between. CDR3 residues: CATAPYGKGETQYF. In DNA, the CDR3 is TGTGCCACCGCTCCTTATGGGAAGGGGGAGACCCAGTACTTC.

The chain joins TRBV6-1 to TRBJ1-2, with no clear D. V was clipped by 6 bases and J by 0 bases, with 14 bases between them. The CDR3 sequence is 15 residues long. Germline CDR1 MNHNS, CDR2 SASEGT. The CDR3 reads CASSIYSPPNYGYTF. CDR3 coding DNA: TGTGCCAGCAGCATATACAGCCCTCCTAACTATGGCTACACCTTC.

The V call is TRBV5-1, the J call TRBJ1-2; 9 bases line up with TRBD1. The CDR3 spans 14 residues. Per the germline V gene, CDR1 is SGHRS and CDR2 is YFSETQ. V was clipped by 4 bases and J by 7 bases; unmatched bases: 8. CDR3 bases: TGCGCCAGCAGCCCCCCCGACAGGGGGTCTGGCTACACCTTC. Translated, it gives CASSPPDRGSGYTF.

The V and J genes are TRBV6-6 and TRBJ1-2; 11 nucleotides match TRBD1. Germline CDR1 MNHNY, CDR2 SVGAGI (reference sequence). CDR3 length equals 14 residues. V was pared by 5 bases and J by 8 bases, with 7 bases of the junction left unmatched. The CDR3 DNA follows: TGTGCCAGCAGTCAGGGGGGACAGGGGGGCGGCTACACCTTC. It specifies CASSQGGQGGGYTF.

V and J are TRBV5-1 and TRBJ2-7; 15 nucleotides match TRBD2. Per germline, CDR1 SGHRS and CDR2 YFSETQ. The V gene end was trimmed by 4 bases and the J gene end by 7 bases; junction bases not matched to a gene: 6. The CDR3 spans 15 residues. In nucleotides, the CDR3 is TGCGCCAGCAGCCAACCCGGACTAGCGGGGGGGGAGCAGTACTTC. It codes for CASSQPGLAGGEQYF.

This chain connects TRBV4-1 to TRBJ2-3, with 7 bases lining up with TRBD1. The CDR3 loop spans 18 amino acids. J lost 6 bases, V lost 3 bases, and 18 bases had no gene match. Germline V gene sequence: CDR1 MGHRA, CDR2 YSYEKL. The CDR3 DNA reads TGCGCCAGCAGCCATACGTGGGCAGGGGGTACCCACACGGATACGCAGTATTTT. Protein sequence: CASSHTWAGGTHTDTQYF.

This chain's CDR3 is CASSGSGGYNSPLHF. The CDR3 bases are TGTGCCAGCAGTGGCAGTGGAGGGTATAATTCACCCCTCCACTTT. The chain uses TRBV6-1 and TRBJ1-6, with no clear D. The CDR3 is 15 amino acids. The V end was cut by 4 bases, the J end by 4 bases, with 11 bases between. The germline gives CDR1 MNHNS, CDR2 SASEGT.

This clone has more than one count but fewer than ten. The J gene is TRBJ2-3, the V gene TRBV4-3, with D possibly being TRBD2 (7 bases). Trimming cost V 1 base and J 8 bases, with 13 bases left between them. Per germline, CDR1 LGHNA and CDR2 YSLEER. The CDR3 length is 14 residues. DNA for the CDR3: TGCGCCAGCAGCCAAGCACGAGGGGGGGCTACGCAGTATTTT. The encoded protein is CASSQARGGATQYF.

V usage is TRBV7-3 and J usage is TRBJ2-5; D remains unclear. The end of the DNA fits TRBJ2-7 better, so the J call may be wrong. The CDR3 totals 14 residues. From germline, CDR1 is SGHTA and CDR2 FQGTGA. The CDR3 loop is CASSLGPGAYEQYF. In nucleotides, the CDR3 is TGTGCCAGCAGCTTAGGGCCAGGCGCCTACGAGCAGTACTTC.

The V gene is TRBV27, the J gene TRBJ2-5, with 9 positions matching TRBD1. The DNA end is a closer match to TRBJ2-7, so the J assignment may be wrong. The CDR3 loop spans 13 amino acids. Germline V gene lookup returns CDR1 MNHEY and CDR2 SMNVEV (reference sequence). For the CDR3, the DNA is TGTGCCACCGGTCCCGGGACAGGGTTCGAGCAGTACTTC. Translation gives CATGPGTGFEQYF.

Turning to this clone: The junction shows a germline mismatch at one end, possibly a read error. The chain recombines TRBV7-9 with TRBJ1-4, with 7 bases aligning to TRBD1. The CDR3 loop spans 16 amino acids. The V gene's germline CDR1 is SEHNR and CDR2 FQNEAQ (reference sequence). Here the CDR3 reads CSSSTTSRQGLEKLFF. The DNA for the CDR3 is TGTTCCAGCAGCACCACCTCTCGACAGGGTCTCGAAAAACTGTTTTTT.

The table lists this clone with a few counts. This chain connects TRBV6-6 to TRBJ2-7; 10 nucleotides align to TRBD2. V was clipped by 4 bases and J by 4 bases; unmatched bases: 7. This CDR3 region has 15 residues. Germline V gives CDR1 MNHNY, CDR2 SVGAGI (reference sequence). The CDR3: CASSSATSGEYEQYF. CDR3 nucleotides: TGTGCCAGCAGTTCGGCCACTAGCGGGGAATACGAGCAGTACTTC.

The chain employs TRBV20-1 and TRBJ1-1; the D is unclear. The CDR3 length is 11 residues. The V end lost 7 bases, the J end lost 0 bases, and 6 bases lay between the germline ends. Germline V CDR1 and CDR2: DFQATT, SNEGSKA (reference sequence). CDR3 in DNA: TGCAGTGTCCCGGTGAACACTGAAGCTTTCTTT. Its protein product is CSVPVNTEAFF.

V gene TRBV7-8 combines with J gene TRBJ2-7; 8 positions match TRBD1. Losses at the gene ends were 5 bases for V and 0 bases for J; bases not matched to a gene: 6. The germline V gene has CDR1 SGHVS and CDR2 FQNEAQ. This CDR3 is built from 15 residues. The CDR3 DNA sequence: TGTGCCAGCAGCATTAGACAGGGGCCCTCCTACGAGCAGTACTTC. Translating gives CASSIRQGPSYEQYF.

The genes are TRBV7-8 and TRBJ1-2; TRBD1 aligns across 7 bases. The CDR3 has 14 residues. V shed 1 base and J 3 bases; nucleotides not matched to a gene: 2. The germline CDR1 and CDR2 sequences are SGHVS and FQNEAQ. The CDR3 is CASSLVGGDYGYTF. The CDR3 DNA sequence: TGTGCCAGCAGCTTAGTAGGGGGCGACTATGGCTACACCTTC.

This clone was seen a handful of times. The identical CDR3 is also encoded by other nucleotide sequences in the sample. The chain joins TRBV2 to TRBJ2-1; 7 nucleotides align to TRBD1. The V segment lost 6 bases and the J segment 0 bases; nucleotides outside the gene matches: 5. The CDR3 has 15 amino acids. The germline V gene encodes CDR1 SNHLY and CDR2 FYNNEI. CDR3: CASSRQGSSYNEQFF. DNA for the CDR3: TGTGCCAGCAGCCGACAGGGAAGCTCCTACAATGAGCAGTTCTTC.

V usage is TRBV4-3 and J usage is TRBJ2-7, with D perhaps TRBD2 (6 bases). Germline values: CDR1 LGHNA, CDR2 YSLEER. Trimming cost V 0 bases and J 4 bases, with 10 bases left between them. The CDR3 covers 14 residues. CDR3 in DNA: TGCGCCAGCAGCCAAGATTCCGGGAGTTACGAGCAGTACTTC. Protein product: CASSQDSGSYEQYF.

Remarks on this clone: One junction end disagrees with the germline gene, perhaps due to a read error. V usage is TRBV7-6 and J usage is TRBJ1-5; D is possibly TRBD1 (5 bases). Germline CDR1 SGHVS, CDR2 FNYEAQ. The CDR3 spans 15 residues. CDR3: CASSLGQGINRPQHF. The CDR3 DNA is TGTGCCAGCAGCTTAGGCCAGGGAATCAATCGGCCCCAGCATTTT.

The rearrangement uses TRBV5-4 and TRBJ1-3; D is ambiguous. The V end lost 0 bases, the J end lost 0 bases, and 13 bases lay between the germline ends. The CDR3 is 17 residues long. From germline, CDR1 is SGHNT and CDR2 YYREEE (reference sequence). In DNA form, the CDR3 reads TGTGCCAGCAGCTTGGGGGCAGTCATTGGCTCTGGAAACACCATATATTTT. Amino acid sequence: CASSLGAVIGSGNTIYF.

The chain recombines TRBV7-9 with TRBJ2-1; 11 bases are shared with TRBD1. V shed 6 bases and J 9 bases; nucleotides not matched to a gene: 19. From germline, CDR1 is SEHNR and CDR2 FQNEAQ (reference sequence). This CDR3 comprises 18 residues. The CDR3 nucleotides are TGTGCCAGCAGACCCTCTCGATCCGGGACAGGGGGTCTCAGTGAGCAGTTCTTC. It is translated as CASRPSRSGTGGLSEQFF.

The chain uses TRBV4-2 and TRBJ2-3; TRBD2 matches at 8 bases. Germline V gene sequence: CDR1 LGHNA, CDR2 YNFKEQ. J was trimmed by 8 bases and V by 1 base; bases with no gene match: 14. The CDR3 spans 17 residues. In nucleotides, the CDR3 is TGTGCCAGCAGCCAAGCCGAGGGGGGCGGGGGGCCCGGTACGCAGTATTTT. Residues: CASSQAEGGGGPGTQYF.

The chain links TRBV29-1 to TRBJ1-1; TRBD1 matches 9 bases. Germline CDR1 is SQVTM and CDR2 is ANQGSEA. This CDR3 contains 13 residues. V was pared by 4 bases and J by 3 bases, with 3 bases of the junction left unmatched. The chain's CDR3 is CSVGGQGYTEAFF. The CDR3 region has the DNA TGCAGCGTTGGGGGACAGGGTTACACTGAAGCTTTCTTT. Filled out from reference TRBV29-1 and TRBJ1-1, the complete variable domain reads SAVISQKPSRDICQRGTSLTIQCQVDSQVTMMFWYRQQPGQSLTLIATANQGSEATYESGFVIDKFPISRPNLTFSTLTVSNMSPEDSSIYLCSVGGQGYTEAFFGQGTRLTVV.

CDR3 sequence: CASSLGRATEAFF. The CDR3 DNA reads as TGTGCCAGCAGCTTAGGGAGGGCTACTGAAGCTTTCTTT. This chain uses TRBV7-2 with TRBJ1-1, with D unresolved. Germline CDR1 and CDR2: SGHTA and FQGNSA. V was shortened by 1 base and J by 5 bases, with 8 bases between the two germline ends. The CDR3 extends over 13 amino acids.